Presented here are 32 T cell receptor beta chains from one specimen sequenced in a study of blood T cell repertoires in COVID-19. Only in-frame clones appear in the TCRdb table, and some are missing; sequencing was by immunoSEQ multiplex PCR. The table records under 300,000 clones, less than 90% of them present only once. The specimen was PBMCs or T cells enriched from blood (not recorded which). These receptor sequences come from a woman aged 45-65 years who had recovered from COVID-19.

This chain joins TRBV6-2 or TRBV6-3 and TRBJ2-7, with a tentative D call TRBD2 (7 bases). The CDR3 totals 14 residues. V lost 2 bases and J lost 5, with 13 bases in between. CDR1 is MNHEY, CDR2 SVGEGT, per germline. As DNA, the CDR3 is TGTGCCAGCAGTTACCGAGGGGGGGGAAACGAGCAGTACTTC. Protein sequence: CASSYRGGGNEQYF.

The CDR3, as DNA: TGTGCCAGTAGTATACAGGGGGGAGGATCAACTAATGAAAAACTGTTTTTT. Translated, it gives CASSIQGGGSTNEKLFF. The chain combines TRBV19 with TRBJ1-4; 7 bases are a match to TRBD1. Germline loops: CDR1 LNHDA, CDR2 SQIVND (reference sequence). With V trimmed by 2 bases and J by 0 bases, 6 bases remained unmatched. The CDR3 length is 17 residues.

This chain joins TRBV14 and TRBJ1-4; 8 nucleotides line up with TRBD1. Germline V CDR1 and CDR2: SGHDN, FVKESK. The junction had 9 bases not matched to a gene; V was cut back by 4 bases and J by 8 bases. The CDR3 contains 15 residues. For the CDR3, the DNA is TGTGCCAGCAGCCGACTACAGGGGGTGGACGAAAAACTGTTTTTT. It codes for CASSRLQGVDEKLFF.

CDR3 amino acids: CASSFSTRLAPLHF. The DNA of the CDR3 is TGTGCCAGCAGTTTCTCTACGAGATTAGCACCCCTCCACTTT. The V call is TRBV27, the J call TRBJ1-6; D not certain. This CDR3 region has 14 residues. V lost 3 bases to trimming and J lost 11 bases, with 14 bases between them. Germline values: CDR1 MNHEY, CDR2 SMNVEV (reference sequence).

The chain links TRBV24-1 to TRBJ1-5; tentatively, D is TRBD1 (5 bases). The germline V gene encodes CDR1 KGHDR and CDR2 SFDVKD. Trimming took off 2 bases at V and 6 bases at J, with 10 bases between the two ends. The CDR3 length is 14 residues. DNA for the CDR3: TGTGCCACCAGTGATTCAGGGTGGGGTCAGCCCCAGCATTTT. Encoded protein: CATSDSGWGQPQHF.

CDR3 nucleotides: TGTGCCAGCAGCTTCCCGAGTTTGTACGAGCAGTACTTC. It codes for CASSFPSLYEQYF. The rearrangement joins TRBV5-8 to TRBJ2-7, with D uncertain. The CDR3 is 13 amino acids. Looked up from germline, CDR1 is SGHTS and CDR2 is YDEGEE. Trimming left V 2 bases short and J 4 bases short, with 10 bases between.

The V gene is TRBV7-2, the J gene TRBJ1-1; 7 bases map to TRBD1. This CDR3 is 16 amino acids long. Germline-derived CDR1 and CDR2 are SGHTA and FQGNSA. The V and J ends lost 5 bases and 1 base, in that order; junction bases with no gene match: 10. The CDR3 DNA reads TGTGCCAGCAGCCACGACAGACAGGGACGGAACACTGAAGCTTTCTTT. Amino acids: CASSHDRQGRNTEAFF.

This sequence joins TRBV7-6 and TRBJ2-1; 7 bases align to TRBD1. V trimming: 5 bases; J trimming: 2 bases; junction bases outside the gene matches: 9. The CDR3 has 16 amino acids. The germline V gene encodes CDR1 SGHVS and CDR2 FNYEAQ. DNA of the CDR3: TGTGCCAGCAGCCTAACACAGGGGATACCCTACAATGAGCAGTTCTTC. Translated, it gives CASSLTQGIPYNEQFF. Supplemented by reference TRBV7-6 and TRBJ2-1, the full variable domain reads GAGVSQSPRYKVTKRGQDVALRCDPISGHVSLYWYRQALGQGPEFLTYFNYEAQQDKSGLPNDRFSAERPEGSISTLTIQRTEQRDSAMYRCASSLTQGIPYNEQFFGPGTRLTVL.

The V gene is TRBV7-3, the J gene TRBJ2-1; 9 positions match TRBD2. The CDR3 loop spans 16 amino acids. Germline V gives CDR1 SGHTA, CDR2 FQGTGA. Unmatched junction bases numbered 10, after V lost 3 bases and J lost 7 bases. CDR3 in amino acids: CASSFGGSGRGNEQFF. CDR3 coding DNA: TGTGCCAGCAGCTTTGGAGGTAGCGGGAGAGGGAATGAGCAGTTCTTC. The full variable domain, its missing parts supplied by reference TRBV7-3 and TRBJ2-1, is GAGVSQTPSNKVTEKGKYVELRCDPISGHTALYWYRQSLGQGPEFLIYFQGTGAADDSGLPNDRFFAVRPEGSVSTLKIQRTERGDSAVYLCASSFGGSGRGNEQFFGPGTRLTVL.

This chain links TRBV7-2 with TRBJ2-1; TRBD2 matches 11 bases. Germline CDR1 SGHTA, CDR2 FQGNSA. J lost 6 bases, V lost 2 bases, and 12 bases had no gene match. This CDR3 region has 18 residues. CDR3 nucleotide sequence: TGTGCCAGCAGCTTAAGGGCCCAGAGACTAGCGGGGAGCAATGAGCAGTTCTTC. Translation gives CASSLRAQRLAGSNEQFF.

The chain joins TRBV2 to TRBJ2-1; 7 bases are shared with TRBD2. Germline V gives CDR1 SNHLY, CDR2 FYNNEI. There are 14 residues in the CDR3. V lost 7 bases to trimming and J lost 5 bases; unmatched junction nucleotides: 8. CDR3 bases: TGTGCCAGCAAGGAACTAGCGCCCGACAATGAGCAGTTCTTC. Residues: CASKELAPDNEQFF.

This clone was detected once. In DNA form, the CDR3 reads TGTGCCAGCAGTTACTCCGGACTAGCGGGAGGAATCGGGGAGCTGTTTTTT. Translated: CASSYSGLAGGIGELFF. The rearrangement joins TRBV6-2 or TRBV6-3 to TRBJ2-2; 14 nucleotides match TRBD2. CDR3 size: 17 residues. Unmatched junction bases numbered 4, after V lost 0 bases and J lost 7 bases. From germline, CDR1 is MNHEY and CDR2 SVGEGT.

This clone was seen once. The V gene is TRBV6-5, the J gene TRBJ1-1, with D possibly being TRBD1 (5 bases). Germline V CDR1 and CDR2: MNHEY, SVGAGI. Trimming took off 4 bases at V and 1 base at J, with 16 bases between the two ends. The CDR3 has 16 residues. In DNA, the CDR3 is TGTGCCAGCAGTTTCCCCCCACCGACAGAGAACACTGAAGCTTTCTTT. Translating gives CASSFPPPTENTEAFF.

This clone was detected only once. The rearrangement links TRBV12-3 or TRBV12-4 to TRBJ1-2; no clear D gene. The CDR3 spans 13 residues. The V gene lost 1 base and the J gene lost 4 bases, with 7 bases spanning the gap. The CDR3 sequence: CASSLGGFYGYTF. In DNA, the CDR3 is TGTGCCAGCAGTTTAGGCGGATTCTATGGCTACACCTTC.

The rearrangement links TRBV28 to TRBJ1-4; 7 bases fit TRBD1. V gave up 6 bases and J gave up 5 bases; unmatched junction bases: 12. From germline, CDR1 is MDHEN and CDR2 SYDVKM. The CDR3 spans 16 residues. The CDR3 loop reads CASSSQGGTNNEKLFF. In DNA form, the CDR3 reads TGTGCCAGCAGCTCGCAGGGGGGAACGAACAATGAAAAACTGTTTTTT.

The chain is built from TRBV27 and TRBJ1-2, with D tentatively TRBD1 (5 bases). Germline-derived CDR1 and CDR2 are MNHEY and SMNVEV (reference sequence). The CDR3 contains 14 residues. The V end lost 8 bases, the J end lost 4 bases, and 17 bases lay between the germline ends. For the CDR3, the DNA is TGTGCCAGCCCTACGCTGGGGCGACCCTATGGCTACACCTTC. Amino acids: CASPTLGRPYGYTF.

V usage is TRBV15 and J usage is TRBJ2-7; the D is unclear. Trimming removed 1 base from V and 6 bases from J, with 7 bases in between. Per germline, CDR1 LNHNV and CDR2 YYDKDF (reference sequence). The CDR3 runs 12 residues. CDR3 bases: TGTGCCACCAGCAGAGTCAGTGCCGAGCAGTACTTC. Translating gives CATSRVSAEQYF.

The J gene is TRBJ1-1, the V gene TRBV30; D gene uncertain. Germline assignment: CDR1 GTSNPN and CDR2 SVGIG (reference sequence). The CDR3 sequence is 14 residues long. Deletions cut 2 bases from V and 3 bases from J, with 13 bases between. This CDR3 reads CAWSRIGRDTEAFF. Here the CDR3 DNA reads TGTGCCTGGAGTAGGATTGGTCGGGACACTGAAGCTTTCTTT.

The V gene is TRBV5-1, the J gene TRBJ1-5; D remains unclear. Per germline, CDR1 SGHRS and CDR2 YFSETQ. There are 16 residues in the CDR3. The V and J ends lost 0 bases and 6 bases respectively, with 16 bases between them. CDR3 amino acids: CASSLESGDPSQPQHF. The CDR3 coding sequence is TGCGCCAGCAGCTTGGAGTCAGGTGACCCTTCTCAGCCCCAGCATTTT.

This clone has just one count. CDR3 in DNA: TGTGCCAGCAGCTTGACACGAAACACCGGGGAGCTGTTTTTT. Translated, it gives CASSLTRNTGELFF. The chain carries TRBV11-3 and TRBJ2-2; D uncertain. This CDR3 is built from 14 residues. The V gene lost 3 bases and the J gene lost 2 bases, with 7 bases spanning the gap. Germline V gene data show CDR1 as SGHNT and CDR2 as YENEEA. Variable domain in full (rest from reference TRBV11-3 and TRBJ2-2): EAGVVQSPRYKIIEKKQPVAFWCNPISGHNTLYWYLQNLGQGPELLIRYENEEAVDDSQLPKDRFSAERLKGVDSTLKIQPAELGDSAVYLCASSLTRNTGELFFGEGSRLTVL.

This chain links TRBV13 with TRBJ2-2; 11 bases agree with TRBD2. The CDR3 runs 17 residues. With V trimmed by 0 bases and J by 4 bases, 4 bases remained unmatched. CDR1 and CDR2 (germline): PRHDT, FYEKMQ (reference sequence). Written as DNA, the CDR3 is TGTGCCAGCAGCTTAGGGAGACTAGCGGGAAGCACCGGGGAGCTGTTTTTT. As protein: CASSLGRLAGSTGELFF.

The chain recombines TRBV6-2 or TRBV6-3 with TRBJ2-7; TRBD1 might be the D (7 bases). This CDR3 region has 16 residues. Germline V CDR1 and CDR2: MNHEY, SVGEGT. Between the trimmed V and J ends, which lost 2 bases and 3 bases, there was a span of 17 bases. The CDR3 DNA reads as TGTGCCAGCAGTTACGTGGAGGGGACAGTGCACTACGAGCAGTACTTC. Translating it yields CASSYVEGTVHYEQYF.

A note on this clone: This specimen includes other DNA sequences encoding the same CDR3. This sequence joins TRBV10-3 and TRBJ2-7, with a weak D call TRBD2 (6 bases). The V gene's germline CDR1 is ENHRY and CDR2 SYGVKD. With 0 bases removed from V and 0 bases from J, the gap between germline ends came to 9 bases. This CDR3 has 15 residues. CDR3 DNA sequence: TGTGCCATCAGTGAGTCGGCGGGAAGCTCCTACGAGCAGTACTTC. It yields the protein CAISESAGSSYEQYF.

CDR3: CASSSYRVNGYTF. For the CDR3, the DNA is TGTGCCAGCAGTTCTTACAGGGTCAATGGCTACACCTTC. The chain uses TRBV27 and TRBJ1-2, with D possibly matching TRBD1 (6 bases). Trimming pared 4 bases from V and 6 bases from J, leaving 12 bases between. Germline CDR1 MNHEY, CDR2 SMNVEV (reference sequence). The CDR3 covers 13 residues.

The V gene is TRBV5-4, the J gene TRBJ2-5; D not certain. CDR1 and CDR2 from the germline V gene are SGHNT and YYREEE (reference sequence). Trimming pared 0 bases from V and 2 bases from J, leaving 5 bases between. The length of the CDR3 is 13 residues. CDR3 sequence (DNA): TGTGCCAGCAGCTTGGACAGACAAGAGACCCAGTACTTC. This translates into CASSLDRQETQYF.

This clone was detected only once. The chain links TRBV15 to TRBJ2-3; 7 bases match TRBD1. Germline-derived CDR1 and CDR2 are LNHNV and YYDKDF (reference sequence). Trimming took 0 bases from V and 7 from J; bases not matched to a gene: 7. This CDR3 has 15 amino acids. The CDR3 DNA reads TGTGCCACCAGCAGAGATCGACAGGGCGCGAATACGCAGTATTTT. It is translated as CATSRDRQGANTQYF.

The chain has TRBV2 and TRBJ2-2; the match to TRBD2 covers 8 bases. V shed 11 bases and J 2 bases; nucleotides not matched to a gene: 7. The CDR3 totals 14 residues. Germline V lookup: CDR1 SNHLY, CDR2 FYNNEI. The CDR3 sequence: CAGSGTRNTGELFF. CDR3 DNA sequence: TGTGCCGGAAGCGGGACTAGAAACACCGGGGAGCTGTTTTTT.

The rearrangement uses TRBV5-6 and TRBJ1-2; D uncertain. Germline assignment: CDR1 SGHDT and CDR2 YYEEEE. V lost 4 bases and J lost 8, with 12 bases in between. The CDR3 runs to 12 residues. CDR3 coding DNA: TGTGCCAGCAGCACCACCCCTACGGGCTACACCTTC. It translates to CASSTTPTGYTF.

V usage is TRBV6-2 or TRBV6-3 and J usage is TRBJ1-1; no reliable D call. CDR3 size: 13 residues. Trimming pared 1 base from V and 1 base from J, leaving 4 bases between. The V gene's germline CDR1 is MNHEY and CDR2 SVGEGT. CDR3 bases: TGTGCCAGCAGTTACTTCCGGAACACTGAAGCTTTCTTT. Protein product: CASSYFRNTEAFF.

This clone was counted only a few times. The chain has TRBV11-2 and TRBJ1-6; tentative D call: TRBD1 (5 bases). Per the germline V gene, CDR1 is SGHAT and CDR2 is FQNNGV. CDR3 size: 15 residues. V was shortened by 1 base and J by 9 bases, with 13 bases between the two germline ends. In nucleotides, the CDR3 is TGTGCCAGCAGCTTAGTGGGGGGACGCTCTTCACCCCTCCACTTT. Its translation: CASSLVGGRSSPLHF.

This clone has just one count. The chain combines TRBV5-4 with TRBJ2-5; D ambiguous. The CDR3 loop spans 14 amino acids. Germline V lookup: CDR1 SGHNT, CDR2 YYREEE (reference sequence). Trimming removed 3 bases at V and 1 base at J, with 10 bases between. Here the CDR3 DNA reads TGTGCCAGCAGCTCCTTTAGAGTCCAAGAGACCCAGTACTTC. Its protein product is CASSSFRVQETQYF.

The V gene is TRBV19, the J gene TRBJ1-2, with D hard to call. The germline gives CDR1 LNHDA, CDR2 SQIVND (reference sequence). V lost 10 bases and J lost 7, with 28 bases in between. This CDR3 region has 16 residues. The CDR3 nucleotides read TGTGCCACCACCTCCGGTCTCGCAACCCTGGCGGGTGGCTACACCTTC. It encodes CATTSGLATLAGGYTF. The full variable domain, its missing parts supplied by reference TRBV19 and TRBJ1-2, is DGGITQSPKYLFRKEGQNVTLSCEQNLNHDAMYWYRQDPGQGLRLIYYSQIVNDFQKGDIAEGYSVSREKKESFPLTVTSAQKNPTAFYLCATTSGLATLAGGYTFGSGTRLTVV.